This T cell receptor (beta chain) came from a study of beta chain features in type 1 diabetes. Study-wide context: What patients shared with healthy donors was a similar profile of age, gender and cell yields. Study outcomes and limitations: Patients' naive, central memory and Treg TCRB repertoires seemed closer to one another than those of healthy donors. In all four CD4+ subsets, TCRB CDR3 length was significantly, moderately reduced in type 1 diabetes. PCR might favor shorter templates, equally in patients and controls.

What was sequenced were expressed TCRB transcripts, since all of the isolated RNA had been reverse transcribed. The study sequenced naive, central memory and regulatory T cell samples to an average of around 3.4 million reads. The method was immunoSEQ multiplex PCR; TCRdb's version includes in-frame clones alone and lacks a portion of them. The data hold over 120,000 clones, with about 13% observed a single time. As to this clone: The antigen remains undetermined.

Per germline, CDR1 SEHNR and CDR2 FQNEAQ (reference sequence). The CDR3 is 14 amino acids. V lost 2 bases and J lost 2, with 9 bases in between. This receptor was obtained from a man aged 18 to 30 with type 1 diabetes. The chain combines TRBV7-9 with TRBJ1-2, with D unresolved. Input material: central memory CD4+ T cells from blood. CDR3: CASSLTPGNYGYTF. The CDR3 nucleotides read TGTGCCAGCAGCTTAACCCCGGGAAACTATGGCTACACCTTC.